What follows are 20 T cell receptor beta chains derived from one specimen sequenced in a study of T cell changes during pregnancy in multiple sclerosis. Profiling relied on immunoSEQ multiplex PCR, and the TCRdb table lists in-frame clones only, not all of them. Of 75,000 to 95,000 clones in the sample, roughly 90% were seen once. The starting material was peripheral blood, obtained in the first trimester of pregnancy. These receptors originate from a female donor in good health, enrolled as a control in a pregnancy study.

CDR3 sequence: CASSPPGWSEQFF. DNA for the CDR3: TGTGCCAGCAGCCCCCCTGGCTGGTCTGAGCAGTTCTTC. The chain recombines TRBV7-9 with TRBJ2-1; the D is unclear. Trimming shortened V by 5 bases and J by 9 bases, and 14 bases separated the two germline ends. Per germline, CDR1 SEHNR and CDR2 FQNEAQ (reference sequence). The CDR3 runs 13 residues.

This clone was counted only a few times. The gene calls are TRBV4-1 and TRBJ2-7; D remains ambiguous. CDR3 length equals 15 residues. CDR1 and CDR2 from the germline V gene are MGHRA and YSYEKL. V was clipped by 0 bases and J by 3 bases, with 12 bases between them. CDR3 protein: CASSQDSRGDYEQYF. The CDR3 DNA sequence: TGCGCCAGCAGCCAAGACAGCAGAGGAGACTACGAGCAGTACTTC.

This clone appeared a few times. V and J are TRBV6-6 and TRBJ1-1; no definite D call. Germline CDR1 and CDR2: MNHNY and SVGAGI (reference sequence). V lost 6 bases and J lost 1, with 9 bases in between. The CDR3 totals 13 residues. CDR3 bases: TGTGCCAGCAGCCTCGAGGCGAACACTGAAGCTTTCTTT. Translation gives CASSLEANTEAFF.

This clone was picked up a small number of times. The chain couples TRBV19 to TRBJ1-1; the match to TRBD1 covers 12 bases. This CDR3 has 15 residues. CDR1 and CDR2 from the germline V gene are LNHDA and SQIVND (reference sequence). V was pared by 8 bases and J by 0 bases, with 4 bases of the junction left unmatched. CDR3: CASGDRGRMNTEAFF. The CDR3 DNA reads TGTGCCAGTGGGGACAGGGGGCGTATGAACACTGAAGCTTTCTTT.

The V and J genes are TRBV18 and TRBJ1-1; tentative D call: TRBD1 (5 bases). The V end was cut by 6 bases, the J end by 0 bases, with 20 bases between. The CDR3 length is 17 residues. Looked up from germline, CDR1 is KGHSH and CDR2 is LQKENI. The CDR3 region is CASSIQGIGNLNTEAFF. CDR3 in DNA: TGTGCCAGCTCTATCCAGGGTATCGGAAATTTGAACACTGAAGCTTTCTTT.

The chain links TRBV6-1 to TRBJ2-7; a possible D gene is TRBD1 (5 bases). The V and J ends lost 0 bases and 3 bases respectively, with 18 bases between them. Germline-derived CDR1 and CDR2 are MNHNS and SASEGT. CDR3 length equals 17 residues. Here the CDR3 reads CASSEALPGPFYYEQYF. CDR3 nucleotides: TGTGCCAGCAGTGAAGCGCTTCCAGGGCCATTTTACTACGAGCAGTACTTC.

This clone was observed once. The chain recombines TRBV30 with TRBJ1-1; weak D call: TRBD1 (6 bases). Trimming took 4 bases from V and 5 from J, leaving 17 bases between them. This CDR3 has 14 residues. The germline gives CDR1 GTSNPN, CDR2 SVGIG (reference sequence). CDR3 protein: CAWTPFRGKTEAFF. CDR3 in DNA: TGTGCCTGGACTCCTTTCAGGGGAAAAACTGAAGCTTTCTTT.

The chain joins TRBV4-3 to TRBJ1-5; 7 bases are a match to TRBD1. Germline CDR1 is LGHNA and CDR2 is YSLEER. This CDR3 has 15 residues. The V gene end was trimmed by 1 base and the J gene end by 4 bases; junction bases not matched to a gene: 4. In DNA, the CDR3 is TGCGCCAGCAGCCAAGGGGCAGGGGGTAATCAGCCCCAGCATTTT. Translation gives CASSQGAGGNQPQHF.

This chain links TRBV12-5 with TRBJ2-7; possible D gene TRBD2, 5 bases. CDR3 size: 14 residues. CDR1 is LGHNT, CDR2 FRNRAP, per germline. V was shortened by 3 bases and J by 3 bases, with 12 bases between the two germline ends. The CDR3: CASGFRRTHYEQYF. CDR3 DNA: TGTGCTAGTGGTTTTCGTCGGACTCACTACGAGCAGTACTTC.

This chain uses TRBV10-2 with TRBJ2-1; 7 bases fit TRBD2. CDR1 is WSHSY and CDR2 is SAAADI in the germline V gene. Trimming cost V 2 bases and J 8 bases; bases outside gene matches: 3. The CDR3 runs 13 residues. The CDR3 coding sequence is TGCGCCAGCAGTGAGGGGAGGGTCGATGAGCAGTTCTTC. Translated, it gives CASSEGRVDEQFF.

This clone was detected once. This chain joins TRBV5-6 and TRBJ2-2, with 12 nucleotides matching TRBD2. This CDR3 spans 17 amino acids. Germline lookup yields CDR1 SGHDT and CDR2 YYEEEE. V trimming: 4 bases; J trimming: 6 bases; junction bases outside the gene matches: 10. CDR3 protein: CASSKPPSSGRAGELFF. CDR3 in DNA: TGTGCCAGCAGCAAACCTCCCTCTAGCGGGAGGGCCGGGGAGCTGTTTTTT.

The chain carries TRBV7-9 and TRBJ1-1; 8 bases fit TRBD1. V shed 1 base and J 7 bases; nucleotides not matched to a gene: 8. CDR1 is SEHNR and CDR2 is FQNEAQ in the germline V gene (reference sequence). The CDR3 has 15 amino acids. CDR3 sequence: CASSLGDRGLGEAFF. The CDR3 bases are TGTGCCAGCAGCTTAGGAGACAGGGGCTTGGGTGAAGCTTTCTTT.

The genes are TRBV6-1 and TRBJ2-7; D is ambiguous. V lost 2 bases and J lost 5, with 7 bases in between. The CDR3 is made up of 12 amino acids. CDR1 MNHNS and CDR2 SASEGT come from the germline V gene. DNA of the CDR3: TGTGCCAGCAGTGAACGTTTTAACGAGCAGTACTTC. This codes for CASSERFNEQYF.

This chain joins TRBV2 and TRBJ1-4, with D unclear. The V gene lost 3 bases and the J gene lost 8 bases, with 13 bases spanning the gap. The length of the CDR3 is 14 residues. Germline CDR1 reads SNHLY; CDR2 reads FYNNEI. CDR3 sequence reads: CASSDHPSREKLFF. In nucleotides, the CDR3 is TGTGCCAGCAGTGATCACCCAAGTCGGGAAAAACTGTTTTTT.

The chain joins TRBV2 to TRBJ2-6, with a possible D match to TRBD1 (6 bases). Trimming removed 6 bases from V and 2 bases from J, with 8 bases in between. This CDR3 has 14 residues. From germline, CDR1 is SNHLY and CDR2 FYNNEI. The chain's CDR3 is CASRGATGANVLTF. The CDR3 nucleotides are TGTGCCAGCAGGGGGGCCACTGGGGCCAACGTCCTGACTTTC. Combining the CDR3 with reference TRBV2 and TRBJ2-6 gives the whole variable domain EPEVTQTPSHQVTQMGQEVILRCVPISNHLYFYWYRQILGQKVEFLVSFYNNEISEKSEIFDDQFSVERPDGSNFTLKIRSTKLEDSAMYFCASRGATGANVLTFGAGSRLTVL.

V is TRBV4-1 and J is TRBJ2-5; 12 positions match TRBD2. Germline assignment: CDR1 MGHRA and CDR2 YSYEKL. The CDR3 has 15 residues. After removal of 8 bases from V and 3 bases from J, the junction contained 7 bases not matched to a gene. The CDR3 nucleotides are TGCGCCAGCGGCGAAGGACTAGCGGGAAAAGAGACCCAGTACTTC. Translating gives CASGEGLAGKETQYF.

This clone showed up just a few times. The chain couples TRBV19 to TRBJ2-7, with D maybe TRBD1 (5 bases). The ends were cut back, 1 base at V and 2 bases at J, with 12 bases in the middle. From germline, CDR1 is LNHDA and CDR2 SQIVND (reference sequence). The CDR3 length is 15 residues. The CDR3 region is CASSIAGKGPYEQYF. The CDR3 DNA sequence: TGTGCCAGTAGTATAGCAGGAAAGGGGCCCTACGAGCAGTACTTC.

A note on this clone: The same CDR3 also results from other DNA sequences found in this sample. V and J are TRBV7-9 and TRBJ2-7; 7 nucleotides agree with TRBD1. Germline V gene data show CDR1 as SEHNR and CDR2 as FQNEAQ (reference sequence). J lost 5 bases, V lost 4 bases, and 2 bases had no gene match. The CDR3 has 12 amino acids. CDR3 sequence reads: CASSSTGDEQYF. The CDR3 DNA sequence: TGTGCCAGCAGCTCAACAGGGGACGAGCAGTACTTC.

The V call is TRBV9, the J call TRBJ1-2, with 11 bases lining up with TRBD1. J lost 6 bases, V lost 3 bases, and 7 bases had no gene match. The CDR3 length is 15 residues. Germline CDR1 is SGDLS and CDR2 is YYNGEE. The CDR3 region is CASSGRRDRGNGYTF. Here the CDR3 DNA reads TGTGCCAGCAGCGGTAGAAGGGACAGGGGGAATGGCTACACCTTC.

There are a few counts of this clone. The chain couples TRBV28 to TRBJ2-6, with 7 bases matching TRBD1. V shed 7 bases and J 0 bases; nucleotides not matched to a gene: 6. Germline-derived CDR1 and CDR2 are MDHEN and SYDVKM. The CDR3 runs to 16 residues. Here the CDR3 reads CASTPGQPSGANVLTF. In nucleotides, the CDR3 is TGTGCCAGCACCCCGGGACAGCCCTCTGGGGCCAACGTCCTGACTTTC. The whole variable domain, remainder taken from reference TRBV28 and TRBJ2-6, is DVKVTQSSRYLVKRTGEKVFLECVQDMDHENMFWYRQDPGLGLRLIYFSYDVKMKEKGDIPEGYSVSREKKERFSLILESASTNQTSMYLCASTPGQPSGANVLTFGAGSRLTVL.